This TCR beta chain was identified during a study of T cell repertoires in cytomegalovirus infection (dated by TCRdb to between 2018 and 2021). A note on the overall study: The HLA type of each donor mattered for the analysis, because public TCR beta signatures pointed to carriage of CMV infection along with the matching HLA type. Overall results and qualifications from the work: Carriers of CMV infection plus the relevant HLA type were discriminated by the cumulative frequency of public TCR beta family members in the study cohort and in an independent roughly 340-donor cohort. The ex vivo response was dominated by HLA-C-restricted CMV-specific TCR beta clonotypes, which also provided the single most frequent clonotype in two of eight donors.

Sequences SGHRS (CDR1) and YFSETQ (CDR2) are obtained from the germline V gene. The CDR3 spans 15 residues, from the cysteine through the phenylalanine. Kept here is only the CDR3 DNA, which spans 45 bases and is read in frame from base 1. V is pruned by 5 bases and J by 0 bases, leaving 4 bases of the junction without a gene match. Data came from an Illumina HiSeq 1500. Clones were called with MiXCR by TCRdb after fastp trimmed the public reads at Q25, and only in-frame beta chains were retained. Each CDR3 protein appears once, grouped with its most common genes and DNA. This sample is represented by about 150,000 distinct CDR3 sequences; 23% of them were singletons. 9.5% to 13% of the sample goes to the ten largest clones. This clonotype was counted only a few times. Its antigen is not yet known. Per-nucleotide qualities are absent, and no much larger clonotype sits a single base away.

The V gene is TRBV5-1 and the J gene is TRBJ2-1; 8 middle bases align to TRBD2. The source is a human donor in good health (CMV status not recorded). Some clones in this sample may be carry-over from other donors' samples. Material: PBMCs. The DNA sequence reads TGCGCCAGCAGGCGGGGGGAGAGCTCCTACAATGAGCAGTTCTTC. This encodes CASRRGESSYNEQFF.